This T cell receptor (beta chain) was profiled in a study of cytomegalovirus exposure and HLA in healthy donors. The germline V gene encodes CDR1 SGHTA and CDR2 FQGNSA. Deletions cut 5 bases from V and 4 bases from J, with 18 bases between. The CDR3 has 16 amino acids. PCR involved 60 Vbeta and 13 Jbeta primers. Method: immunoSEQ multiplex PCR; TCRdb's copy keeps in-frame clones and lacks some. This sample's clone table lists approximately 110,000 clones. In nominal health when sampled, donors likely had unrecorded immune exposures nonetheless. The chain has TRBV7-2 and TRBJ2-1, with a possible D match to TRBD2 (7 bases). The sample comprised PBMCs. The receptor's source is a man aged 50 or older in good health and CMV-seronegative. The CDR3 DNA sequence: TGTGCCAGCAGCCCAAACGGGGGCGGGGGTTACAATGAGCAGTTCTTC. Amino acid sequence: CASSPNGGGGYNEQFF. The complete variable domain, with remaining parts taken from reference TRBV7-2 and TRBJ2-1, reads GAGVSQSPSNKVTEKGKDVELRCDPISGHTALYWYRQSLGQGLEFLIYFQGNSAPDKSGLPSDRFSAERTGGSVSTLTIQRTQQEDSAVYLCASSPNGGGGYNEQFFGPGTRLTVL.